Given below is one T cell receptor beta chain in context. What it recognizes is unknown. Germline assignment: CDR1 SGHRS and CDR2 YFSETQ. This CDR3 is built from 15 residues. The J segment lost 3 bases and the V segment lost 2 bases, leaving 5 bases of the junction unmatched. The source of the sample is a study of cytomegalovirus exposure and HLA in healthy donors. Whole-study findings and limits: Donors were assumed by presence/absence analyses to have roughly uniform sequencing depth.

The PCR contained 60 Vbeta and 13 Jbeta primers. The assay was immunoSEQ multiplex PCR, and TCRdb's table has in-frame clones only and misses some. Here the sample spans more than 140,000 clones, roughly 80% being singletons. The chain carries TRBV5-1 and TRBJ2-1, with 7 bases that match TRBD2. Input material: PBMCs. This TCR was recovered from a man younger than 40 in good health and CMV-seropositive. The CDR3 coding sequence is TGCGCCAGCAGCTTCCCCGGGACTAACTACAATGAGCAGTTCTTC. This sequence encodes CASSFPGTNYNEQFF.